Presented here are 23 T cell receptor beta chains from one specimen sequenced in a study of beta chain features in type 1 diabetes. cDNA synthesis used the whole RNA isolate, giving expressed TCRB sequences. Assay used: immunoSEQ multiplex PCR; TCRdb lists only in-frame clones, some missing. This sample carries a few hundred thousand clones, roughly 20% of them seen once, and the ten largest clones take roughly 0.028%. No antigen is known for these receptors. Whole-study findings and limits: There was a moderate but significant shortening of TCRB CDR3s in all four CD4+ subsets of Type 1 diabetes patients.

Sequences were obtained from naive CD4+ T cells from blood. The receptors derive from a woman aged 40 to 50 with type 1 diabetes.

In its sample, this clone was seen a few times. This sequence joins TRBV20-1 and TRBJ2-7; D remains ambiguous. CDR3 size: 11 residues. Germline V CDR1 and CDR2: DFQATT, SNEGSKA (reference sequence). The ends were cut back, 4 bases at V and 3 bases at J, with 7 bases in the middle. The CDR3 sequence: CSAKRNYEQYF. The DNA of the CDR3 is TGCAGTGCTAAGCGAAACTACGAGCAGTACTTC.

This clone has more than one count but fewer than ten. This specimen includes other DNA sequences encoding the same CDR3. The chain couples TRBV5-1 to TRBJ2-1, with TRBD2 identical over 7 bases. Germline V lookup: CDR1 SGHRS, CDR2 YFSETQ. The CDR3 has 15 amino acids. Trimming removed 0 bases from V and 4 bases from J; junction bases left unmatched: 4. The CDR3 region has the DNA TGCGCCAGCAGCTTGGCGGGGGAGGGATACAATGAGCAGTTCTTC. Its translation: CASSLAGEGYNEQFF.

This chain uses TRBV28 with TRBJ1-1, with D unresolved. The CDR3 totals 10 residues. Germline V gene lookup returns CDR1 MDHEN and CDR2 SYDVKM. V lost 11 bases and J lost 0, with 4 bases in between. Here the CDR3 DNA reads TGTGCCTCGGTGAACACTGAAGCTTTCTTT. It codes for CASVNTEAFF.

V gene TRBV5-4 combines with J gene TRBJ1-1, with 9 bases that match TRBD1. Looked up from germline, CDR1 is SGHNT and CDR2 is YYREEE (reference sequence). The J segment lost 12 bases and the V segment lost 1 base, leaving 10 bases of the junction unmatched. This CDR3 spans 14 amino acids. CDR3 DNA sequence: TGTGCCAGCAGCTTGAACGGTGACAGGGGGTTGACTTTCTTT. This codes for CASSLNGDRGLTFF.

CDR3 sequence reads: CASSLSSAGELFF. The CDR3 DNA reads as TGCGCCAGCAGCTTATCTAGCGCCGGGGAGCTGTTTTTT. The genes are TRBV5-1 and TRBJ2-2, with TRBD2 as a possible D gene (6 bases). The germline V gene has CDR1 SGHRS and CDR2 YFSETQ. The ends were cut back, 2 bases at V and 6 bases at J, with 8 bases in the middle. There are 13 residues in the CDR3. The whole variable domain, filled in from reference TRBV5-1 and TRBJ2-2, reads KAGVTQTPRYLIKTRGQQVTLSCSPISGHRSVSWYQQTPGQGLQFLFEYFSETQRNKGNFPGRFSGRQFSNSRSEMNVSTLELGDSALYLCASSLSSAGELFFGEGSRLTVL.

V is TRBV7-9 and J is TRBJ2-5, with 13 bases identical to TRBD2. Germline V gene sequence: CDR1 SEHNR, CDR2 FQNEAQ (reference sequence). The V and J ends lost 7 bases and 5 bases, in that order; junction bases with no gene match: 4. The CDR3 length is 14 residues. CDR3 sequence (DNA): TGTGCCAGCACCCCGGGACTAGCGGGGGAGACCCAGTACTTC. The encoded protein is CASTPGLAGETQYF.

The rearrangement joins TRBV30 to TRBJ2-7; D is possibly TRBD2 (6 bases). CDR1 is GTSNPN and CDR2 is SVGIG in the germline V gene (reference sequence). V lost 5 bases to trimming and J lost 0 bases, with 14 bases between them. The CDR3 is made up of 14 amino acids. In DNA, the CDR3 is TGTGCCTGGTCCGCGGGGCGCCTCTCCTACGAGCAGTACTTC. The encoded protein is CAWSAGRLSYEQYF.

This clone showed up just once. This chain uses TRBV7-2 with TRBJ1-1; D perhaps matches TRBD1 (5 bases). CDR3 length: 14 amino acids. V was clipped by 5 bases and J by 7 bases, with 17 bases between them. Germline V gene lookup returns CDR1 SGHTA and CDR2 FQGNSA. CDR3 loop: CASSGGAGYVEAFF. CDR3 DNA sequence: TGTGCCAGCAGCGGAGGGGCAGGGTACGTTGAAGCTTTCTTT.

The CDR3 spells CAWRSPGLAGVEQYF. As DNA, the CDR3 is TGTGCCTGGCGATCTCCGGGACTAGCGGGAGTCGAGCAGTACTTC. The chain has TRBV30 and TRBJ2-7; 14 bases match TRBD2. This CDR3 comprises 15 residues. Trimming at V came to 5 bases and at J to 6 bases, leaving 9 bases not matched to a gene. Germline V lookup: CDR1 GTSNPN, CDR2 SVGIG (reference sequence). Full variable domain (remainder filled in from reference TRBV30 and TRBJ2-7): SQTIHQWPATLVQPVGSPLSLECTVEGTSNPNLYWYRQAAGRGLQLLFYSVGIGQISSEVPQNLSASRPQDRQFILSSKKLLLSDSGFYLCAWRSPGLAGVEQYFGPGTRLTVT.

The CDR3 DNA is TGTGCCAGCAGAGAGAGGATTAATTCACCCCTCCACTTT. It codes for CASRERINSPLHF. The chain employs TRBV28 and TRBJ1-6; D gene unclear. Germline V gene lookup returns CDR1 MDHEN and CDR2 SYDVKM. The ends were cut back, 6 bases at V and 6 bases at J, with 9 bases in the middle. The CDR3 extends over 13 amino acids. Combining the CDR3 with reference TRBV28 and TRBJ1-6 gives the whole variable domain DVKVTQSSRYLVKRTGEKVFLECVQDMDHENMFWYRQDPGLGLRLIYFSYDVKMKEKGDIPEGYSVSREKKERFSLILESASTNQTSMYLCASRERINSPLHFGNGTRLTVT.

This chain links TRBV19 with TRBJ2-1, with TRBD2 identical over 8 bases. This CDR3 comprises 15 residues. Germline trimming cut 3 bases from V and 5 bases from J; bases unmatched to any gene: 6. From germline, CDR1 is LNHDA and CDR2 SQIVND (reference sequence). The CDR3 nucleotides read TGTGCCAGTAGTATCCCAGCGGGAGTCCACAATGAGCAGTTCTTC. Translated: CASSIPAGVHNEQFF.

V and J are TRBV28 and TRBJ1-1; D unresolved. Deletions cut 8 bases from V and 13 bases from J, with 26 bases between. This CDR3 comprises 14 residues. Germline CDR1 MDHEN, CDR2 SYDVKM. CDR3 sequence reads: CASGPERVAPEDFF. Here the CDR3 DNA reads TGTGCCAGCGGGCCCGAGCGGGTCGCCCCCGAGGATTTCTTT.

The CDR3 DNA reads TGTGCCAGCACCCCCGGGACTAGCGGGGTCCACGAGCAGTACTTC. Its protein product is CASTPGTSGVHEQYF. The V gene is TRBV2, the J gene TRBJ2-7, with 13 bases aligning to TRBD2. V gave up 7 bases and J gave up 5 bases; unmatched junction bases: 8. This CDR3 has 15 amino acids. CDR1 is SNHLY and CDR2 is FYNNEI in the germline V gene.

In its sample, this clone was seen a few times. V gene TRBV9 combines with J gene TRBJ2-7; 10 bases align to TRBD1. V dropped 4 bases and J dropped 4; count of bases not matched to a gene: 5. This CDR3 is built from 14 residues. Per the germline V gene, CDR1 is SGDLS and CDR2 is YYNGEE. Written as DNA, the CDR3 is TGTGCCAGCAGCCTCTGGGACAGGGGTTACGAGCAGTACTTC. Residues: CASSLWDRGYEQYF.

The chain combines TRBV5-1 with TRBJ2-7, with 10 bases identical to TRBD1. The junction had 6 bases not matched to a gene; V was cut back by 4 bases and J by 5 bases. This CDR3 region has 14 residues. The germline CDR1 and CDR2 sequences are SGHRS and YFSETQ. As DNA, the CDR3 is TGCGCCAGCAGCAAGGACAGGGGGACGGACGAGCAGTACTTC. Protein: CASSKDRGTDEQYF.

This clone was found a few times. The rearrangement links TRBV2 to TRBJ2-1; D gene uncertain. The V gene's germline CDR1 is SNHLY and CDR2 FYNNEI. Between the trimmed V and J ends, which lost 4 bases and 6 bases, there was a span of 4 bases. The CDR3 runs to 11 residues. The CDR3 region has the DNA TGTGCCAGCAGTGCCTTCAATGAGCAGTTCTTC. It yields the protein CASSAFNEQFF.

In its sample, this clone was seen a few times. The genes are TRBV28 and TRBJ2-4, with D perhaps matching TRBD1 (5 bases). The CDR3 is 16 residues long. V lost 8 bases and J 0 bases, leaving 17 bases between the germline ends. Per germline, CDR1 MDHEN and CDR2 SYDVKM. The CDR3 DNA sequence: TGTGCCAGCTTGGGGCAGGAAGAAGGAGCCAAAAACATTCAGTACTTC. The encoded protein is CASLGQEEGAKNIQYF.

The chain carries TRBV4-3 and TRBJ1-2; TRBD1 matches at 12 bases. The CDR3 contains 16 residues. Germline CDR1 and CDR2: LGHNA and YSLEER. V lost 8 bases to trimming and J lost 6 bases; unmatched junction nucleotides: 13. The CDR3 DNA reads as TGCGCCAGCGGGTATTCCGGGACAGGGGGCGTGAATGGCTACACCTTC. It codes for CASGYSGTGGVNGYTF.

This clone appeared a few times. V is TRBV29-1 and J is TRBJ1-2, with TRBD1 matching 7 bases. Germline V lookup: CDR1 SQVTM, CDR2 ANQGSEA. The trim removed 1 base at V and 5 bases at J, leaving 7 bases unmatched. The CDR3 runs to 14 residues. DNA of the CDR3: TGCAGCGTTGAAGCCCCAGGGGGAAGTTATGGCTACACCTTC. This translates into CSVEAPGGSYGYTF.

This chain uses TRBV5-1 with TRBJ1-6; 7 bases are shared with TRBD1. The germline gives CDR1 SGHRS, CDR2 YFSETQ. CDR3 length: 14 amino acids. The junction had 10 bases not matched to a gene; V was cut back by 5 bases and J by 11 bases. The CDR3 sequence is CASSPDREGPPLHF. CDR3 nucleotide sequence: TGCGCCAGCAGTCCTGACAGGGAAGGACCACCCCTCCACTTT.

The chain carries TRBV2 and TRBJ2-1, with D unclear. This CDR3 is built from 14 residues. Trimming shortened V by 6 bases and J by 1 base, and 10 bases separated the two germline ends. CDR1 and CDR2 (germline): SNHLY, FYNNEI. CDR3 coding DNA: TGTGCCAGCAGGCCGGGTCGGTCCTACAATGAGCAGTTCTTC. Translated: CASRPGRSYNEQFF.

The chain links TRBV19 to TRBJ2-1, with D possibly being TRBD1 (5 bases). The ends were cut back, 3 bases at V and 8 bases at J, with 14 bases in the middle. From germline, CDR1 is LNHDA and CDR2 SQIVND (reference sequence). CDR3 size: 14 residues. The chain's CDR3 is CASSIGRRAHEQFF. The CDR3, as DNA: TGTGCCAGTAGTATCGGTCGCAGGGCCCATGAGCAGTTCTTC.

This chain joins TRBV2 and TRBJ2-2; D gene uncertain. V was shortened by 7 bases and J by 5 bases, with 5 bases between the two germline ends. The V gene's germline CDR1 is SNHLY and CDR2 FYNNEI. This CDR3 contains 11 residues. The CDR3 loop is CASKETGELFF. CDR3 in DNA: TGTGCCAGCAAGGAGACCGGGGAGCTGTTTTTT.